Listed here are 2 T cell receptor beta chains from one sample, sequenced in a study of response to subunit inactivated influenza vaccine. TCRdb called the RT-PCR reads again in MiXCR, with one record for every CDR3 protein. The top ten hold 5.5% to 7% of the sample, which has around 710,000 distinct CDR3 sequences, approximately 15% seen once. This specimen consisted of PBMCs from blood, obtained around 14 days before vaccination. These TCRs come from a man aged 50 to 60 who received an inactivated influenza vaccine.

This clonotype was detected many times. This may stem from a read error, because a much larger clone lies one nucleotide away. The genes are TRBV9 and TRBJ2-1; D unclear. V was pared by 5 bases and J by 5 bases, with 2 bases between. Germline CDR1 SGDLS, CDR2 YYNGEE. The CDR3 spans 10 residues. As DNA, the CDR3 is TGTGCCAGCAGTGACAATGAGCAGTTCTTC. Its translation is CASSDNEQFF. Full variable domain (missing parts from reference TRBV9 and TRBJ2-1): DSGVTQTPKHLITATGQRVTLRCSPRSGDLSVYWYQQSLDQGLQFLIQYYNGEERAKGNILERFSAQQFPDLHSELNLSSLELGDSALYFCASSDNEQFFGPGTRLTVL.

In this sample, this clonotype turned up many times. The J gene is TRBJ1-1, the V gene TRBV7-9, with D uncertain. Deletions cut 1 base from V and 5 bases from J, with 8 bases between. CDR1 is SEHNR, CDR2 FQNEAQ, per germline (reference sequence). There are 13 residues in the CDR3. CDR3 loop: CASSLEPGTEAFF. The CDR3 DNA sequence: TGTGCCAGCAGCTTAGAACCGGGGACTGAAGCTTTCTTT.